The next 9 T cell receptor beta chains were all read from a single sample in a study of graft-versus-host responses after intestinal transplantation. Profiled with immunoSEQ multiplex PCR; TCRdb holds only in-frame clones, not every one. The sample has around 25,000 clones, roughly 82% seen once. No antigen has been identified for these receptors. Material: unstimulated CD4+ T cells sorted from spleen or lymph node cells, obtained before intestinal transplant. Receptor source: a human donor who received an intestinal transplant.

The CDR3 nucleotides are TGTGCCTGTTCCGGGACCTATAATTCACCCCTCCACTTT. This codes for CACSGTYNSPLHF. The gene calls are TRBV30 and TRBJ1-6; D gene unclear. The germline V gene encodes CDR1 GTSNPN and CDR2 SVGIG (reference sequence). The CDR3 is 13 amino acids. Trimming stripped 6 bases from V and 2 bases from J, with 8 bases between.

The chain couples TRBV5-1 to TRBJ2-1; D unresolved. The germline V gene encodes CDR1 SGHRS and CDR2 YFSETQ. Trimming stripped 0 bases from V and 4 bases from J, with 5 bases between. The CDR3 runs 13 residues. CDR3 sequence reads: CASSLGLYNEQFF. The CDR3 DNA sequence: TGCGCCAGCAGCTTGGGACTGTACAATGAGCAGTTCTTC.

The DNA for the CDR3 is TGCGCCAGCAGCAAGCAGGGGGCTGGGACTGAAGCTTTCTTT. This translates into CASSKQGAGTEAFF. The chain joins TRBV5-1 to TRBJ1-1, with 8 bases identical to TRBD1. The J segment lost 5 bases and the V segment lost 4 bases, leaving 7 bases of the junction unmatched. The germline V gene encodes CDR1 SGHRS and CDR2 YFSETQ. This CDR3 is 14 amino acids long.

CDR3 nucleotide sequence: TGTGCCAGCGCACGGCAAACGACAGGGGGCTTTCTCTACGAGCAGTACTTC. It encodes CASARQTTGGFLYEQYF. This chain joins TRBV18 and TRBJ2-7, with TRBD1 identical over 10 bases. In germline, CDR1 is KGHSH, CDR2 LQKENI. The CDR3 runs 17 residues. J lost 3 bases, V lost 8 bases, and 16 bases had no gene match. The complete variable domain, with remaining parts taken from reference TRBV18 and TRBJ2-7, reads NAGVMQNPRHLVRRRGQEARLRCSPMKGHSHVYWYRQLPEEGLKFMVYLQKENIIDESGMPKERFSAEFPKEGPSILRIQQVVRGDSAAYFCASARQTTGGFLYEQYFGPGTRLTVT.

The V call is TRBV9, the J call TRBJ2-7; perhaps TRBD2 as D (5 bases). Deletions cut 0 bases from V and 2 bases from J, with 9 bases between. Germline V gives CDR1 SGDLS, CDR2 YYNGEE. CDR3 length: 14 amino acids. CDR3 DNA: TGTGCCAGCAGCGTAGAAGAGGGCCCCTACGAGCAGTACTTC. Translated: CASSVEEGPYEQYF. Full variable domain (outside the CDR3, taken from reference TRBV9 and TRBJ2-7): DSGVTQTPKHLITATGQRVTLRCSPRSGDLSVYWYQQSLDQGLQFLIQYYNGEERAKGNILERFSAQQFPDLHSELNLSSLELGDSALYFCASSVEEGPYEQYFGPGTRLTVT.

The chain couples TRBV19 to TRBJ1-4; D call uncertain. Per germline, CDR1 LNHDA and CDR2 SQIVND (reference sequence). This CDR3 has 14 amino acids. V lost 2 bases, J lost 8 bases, and 12 bases lay in between. CDR3 region: CASSILEGQEKLFF. CDR3 sequence (DNA): TGTGCCAGTAGTATACTGGAGGGCCAGGAAAAACTGTTTTTT.

The rearrangement links TRBV5-1 to TRBJ1-1, with D perhaps TRBD1 (5 bases). The germline gives CDR1 SGHRS, CDR2 YFSETQ. CDR3 size: 15 residues. Trimming pared 2 bases from V and 1 base from J, leaving 12 bases between. The CDR3 nucleotides are TGCGCCAGCAGCTTACGGGACGCATCGAACACTGAAGCTTTCTTT. It encodes CASSLRDASNTEAFF.

The chain links TRBV28 to TRBJ2-1, with 10 bases lining up with TRBD1. The CDR3 runs to 16 residues. The V and J ends lost 6 bases and 5 bases, in that order; junction bases with no gene match: 10. Germline loops: CDR1 MDHEN, CDR2 SYDVKM. The CDR3 protein is CASRFTGTGAHNEQFF. CDR3 coding DNA: TGTGCCAGCAGGTTTACCGGGACAGGGGCCCACAATGAGCAGTTCTTC.

This clone occurred once. This rearrangement joins TRBV20-1 to TRBJ1-1, with TRBD1 as a possible D gene (5 bases). Germline CDR1 reads DFQATT; CDR2 reads SNEGSKA (reference sequence). Trimming shortened V by 6 bases and J by 11 bases, and 16 bases separated the two germline ends. The CDR3 contains 11 residues. CDR3 sequence (DNA): TGCAGTGCCCCCTGGGACCTGGACGCTTTCTTT. It translates to CSAPWDLDAFF.